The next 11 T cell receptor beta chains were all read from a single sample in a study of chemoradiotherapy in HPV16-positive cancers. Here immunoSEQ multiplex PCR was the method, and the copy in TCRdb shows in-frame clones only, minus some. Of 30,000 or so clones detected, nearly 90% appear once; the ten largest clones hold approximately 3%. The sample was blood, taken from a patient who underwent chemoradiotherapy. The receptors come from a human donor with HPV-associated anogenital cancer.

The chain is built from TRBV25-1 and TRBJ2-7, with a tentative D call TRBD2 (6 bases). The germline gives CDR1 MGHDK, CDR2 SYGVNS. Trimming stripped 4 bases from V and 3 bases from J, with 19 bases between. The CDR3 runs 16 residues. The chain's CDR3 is CASSGGHGSRFYEQYF. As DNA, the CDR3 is TGTGCCAGCAGTGGAGGACACGGGAGTAGGTTCTACGAGCAGTACTTC.

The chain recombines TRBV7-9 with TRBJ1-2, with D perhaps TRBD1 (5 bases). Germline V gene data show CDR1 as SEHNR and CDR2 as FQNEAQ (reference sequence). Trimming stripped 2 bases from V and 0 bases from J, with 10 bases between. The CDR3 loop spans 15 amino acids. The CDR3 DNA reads TGTGCCAGCAGCTTAAGGGGACTAACTAACTATGGCTACACCTTC. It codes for CASSLRGLTNYGYTF.

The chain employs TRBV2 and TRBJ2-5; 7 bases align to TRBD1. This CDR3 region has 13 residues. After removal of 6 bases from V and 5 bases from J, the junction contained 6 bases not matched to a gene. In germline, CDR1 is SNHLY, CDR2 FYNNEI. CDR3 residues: CASSRDSRETQYF. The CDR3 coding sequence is TGTGCCAGCAGCCGGGACAGCAGGGAGACCCAGTACTTC.

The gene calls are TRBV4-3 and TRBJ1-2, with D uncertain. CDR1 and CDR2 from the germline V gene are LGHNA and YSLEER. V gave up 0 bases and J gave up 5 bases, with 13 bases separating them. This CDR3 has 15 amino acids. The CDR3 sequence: CASSQEFAAGYGYTF. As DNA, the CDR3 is TGCGCCAGCAGCCAAGAGTTCGCAGCCGGTTATGGCTACACCTTC.

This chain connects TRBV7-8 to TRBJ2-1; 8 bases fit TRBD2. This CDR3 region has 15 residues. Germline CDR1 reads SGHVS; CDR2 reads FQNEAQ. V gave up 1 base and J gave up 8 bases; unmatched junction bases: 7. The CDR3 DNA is TGTGCCAGCAGCTTAGGCCTCGGGAGGGGGGATGAGCAGTTCTTC. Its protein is CASSLGLGRGDEQFF.

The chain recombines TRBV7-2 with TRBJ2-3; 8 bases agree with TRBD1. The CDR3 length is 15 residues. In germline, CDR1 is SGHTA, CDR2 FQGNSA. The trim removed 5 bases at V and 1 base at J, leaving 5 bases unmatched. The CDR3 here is CASSVQGQGTDTQYF. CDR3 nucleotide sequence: TGTGCCAGCAGCGTGCAGGGACAGGGCACAGATACGCAGTATTTT.

The CDR3 DNA is TGTGCCAGCAGCTTAGTATATAGGTTCGATAGCAATCAGCCCCAGCATTTT. Its translation is CASSLVYRFDSNQPQHF. The V gene is TRBV7-8, the J gene TRBJ1-5; no reliable D call. V lost 1 base and J 0 bases, leaving 13 bases between the germline ends. In germline, CDR1 is SGHVS, CDR2 FQNEAQ. The CDR3 loop spans 17 amino acids.

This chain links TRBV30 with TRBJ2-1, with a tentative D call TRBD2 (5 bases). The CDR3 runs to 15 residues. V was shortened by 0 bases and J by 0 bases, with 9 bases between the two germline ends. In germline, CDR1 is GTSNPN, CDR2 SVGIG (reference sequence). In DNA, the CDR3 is TGTGCCTGGAGTGTGGGGAGCTTCTCCTACAATGAGCAGTTCTTC. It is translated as CAWSVGSFSYNEQFF.

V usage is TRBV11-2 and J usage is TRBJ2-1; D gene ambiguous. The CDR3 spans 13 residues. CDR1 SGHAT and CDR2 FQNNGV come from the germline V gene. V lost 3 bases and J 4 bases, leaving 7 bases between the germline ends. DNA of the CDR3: TGTGCCAGCAGCTTTGCCGGGTACAATGAGCAGTTCTTC. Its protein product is CASSFAGYNEQFF.

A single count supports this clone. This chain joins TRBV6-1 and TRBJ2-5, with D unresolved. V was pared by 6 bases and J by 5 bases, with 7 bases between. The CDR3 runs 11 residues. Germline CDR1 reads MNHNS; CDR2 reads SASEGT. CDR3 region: CASRIVETQYF. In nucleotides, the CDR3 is TGTGCCAGCAGGATCGTGGAGACCCAGTACTTC.

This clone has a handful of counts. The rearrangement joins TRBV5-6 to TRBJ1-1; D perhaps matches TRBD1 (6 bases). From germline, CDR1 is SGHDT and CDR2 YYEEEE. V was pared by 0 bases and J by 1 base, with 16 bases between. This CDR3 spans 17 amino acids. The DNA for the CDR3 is TGTGCCAGCAGCTTGGTAATTACGGGACACAGGAACACTGAAGCTTTCTTT. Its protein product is CASSLVITGHRNTEAFF.